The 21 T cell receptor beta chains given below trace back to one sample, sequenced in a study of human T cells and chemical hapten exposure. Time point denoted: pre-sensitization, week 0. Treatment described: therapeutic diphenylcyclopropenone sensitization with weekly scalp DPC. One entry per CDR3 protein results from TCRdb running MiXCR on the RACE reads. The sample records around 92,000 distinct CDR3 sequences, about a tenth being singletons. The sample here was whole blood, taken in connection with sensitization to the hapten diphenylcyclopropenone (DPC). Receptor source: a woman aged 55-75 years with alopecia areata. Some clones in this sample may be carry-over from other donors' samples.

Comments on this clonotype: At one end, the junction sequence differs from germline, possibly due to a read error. CDR3 in amino acids: CTSSLSRDLGYNEQFF. The CDR3 coding sequence is TGTACCAGCAGCTTAAGTCGGGACCTAGGGTACAATGAGCAGTTCTTC. The rearrangement uses TRBV7-3 and TRBJ2-1, with D perhaps matching TRBD1 or TRBD2 (5 bases each). There are 16 residues in the CDR3. Germline lookup yields CDR1 SGHTA and CDR2 FQGTGA.

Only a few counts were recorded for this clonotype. The CDR3 is CASSLVQYSYEQYF. CDR3 in DNA: TGCGCCAGCAGCTTGGTTCAGTACTCCTACGAGCAGTACTTC. The V gene is TRBV5-1, the J gene TRBJ2-7; D is unclear. V was trimmed by 0 bases and J by 0 bases, leaving 7 bases between them. Germline loops: CDR1 SGHRS, CDR2 YFSETQ. The CDR3 sequence is 14 residues long.

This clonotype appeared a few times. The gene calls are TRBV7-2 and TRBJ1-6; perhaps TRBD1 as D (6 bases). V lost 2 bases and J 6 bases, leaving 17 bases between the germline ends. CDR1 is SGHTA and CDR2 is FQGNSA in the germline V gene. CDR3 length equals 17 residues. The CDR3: CASSLYVQGGFNSPLHF. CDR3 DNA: TGTGCCAGCAGCTTATATGTACAGGGAGGATTTAATTCACCCCTCCACTTT.

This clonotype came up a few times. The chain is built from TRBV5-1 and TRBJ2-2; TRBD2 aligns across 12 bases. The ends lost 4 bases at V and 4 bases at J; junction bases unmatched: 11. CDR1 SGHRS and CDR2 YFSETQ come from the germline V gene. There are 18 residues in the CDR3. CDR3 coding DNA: TGCGCCAGCAGCGTATCCCCTAGCGGGGGGGCCGGCACCGGGGAGCTGTTTTTT. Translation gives CASSVSPSGGAGTGELFF. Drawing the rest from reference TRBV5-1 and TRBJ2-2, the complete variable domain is KAGVTQTPRYLIKTRGQQVTLSCSPISGHRSVSWYQQTPGQGLQFLFEYFSETQRNKGNFPGRFSGRQFSNSRSEMNVSTLELGDSALYLCASSVSPSGGAGTGELFFGEGSRLTVL.

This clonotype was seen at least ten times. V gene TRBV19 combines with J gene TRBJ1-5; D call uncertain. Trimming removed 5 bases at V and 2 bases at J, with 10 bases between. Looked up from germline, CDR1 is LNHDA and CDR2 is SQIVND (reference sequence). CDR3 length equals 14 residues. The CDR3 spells CASSLYSGNQPQHF. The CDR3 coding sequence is TGTGCCAGTAGTCTGTACAGTGGCAATCAGCCCCAGCATTTT.

The CDR3 protein is CSVRTGTNTEAFF. In DNA form, the CDR3 reads TGCAGCGTTCGGACAGGGACGAACACTGAAGCTTTCTTT. V is TRBV29-1 and J is TRBJ1-1; 8 bases match TRBD1. CDR3 length: 13 amino acids. Germline CDR1 is SQVTM and CDR2 is ANQGSEA. With V trimmed by 5 bases and J by 1 base, 3 bases remained unmatched.

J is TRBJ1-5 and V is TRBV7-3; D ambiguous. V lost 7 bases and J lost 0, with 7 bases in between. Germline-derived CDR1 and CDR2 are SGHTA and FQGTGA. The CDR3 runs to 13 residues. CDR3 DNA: TGTGCCAGCATCTTGTCTAGCAATCAGCCCCAGCATTTT. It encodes CASILSSNQPQHF. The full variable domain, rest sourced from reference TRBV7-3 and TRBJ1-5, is GAGVSQTPSNKVTEKGKYVELRCDPISGHTALYWYRQSLGQGPEFLIYFQGTGAADDSGLPNDRFFAVRPEGSVSTLKIQRTERGDSAVYLCASILSSNQPQHFGDGTRLSIL.

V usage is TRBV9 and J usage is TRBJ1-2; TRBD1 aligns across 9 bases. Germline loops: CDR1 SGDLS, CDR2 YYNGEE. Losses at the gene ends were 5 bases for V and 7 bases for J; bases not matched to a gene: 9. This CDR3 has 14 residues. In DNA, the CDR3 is TGTGCCAGCAGAGCGGACAGGGGAGAGGGTGGCTACACCTTC. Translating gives CASRADRGEGGYTF.

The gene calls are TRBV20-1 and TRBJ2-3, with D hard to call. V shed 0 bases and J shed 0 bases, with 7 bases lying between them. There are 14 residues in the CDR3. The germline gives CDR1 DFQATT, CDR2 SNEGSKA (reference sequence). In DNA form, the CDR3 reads TGCAGTGCTAGAGACAGGTCCAGCACAGATACGCAGTATTTT. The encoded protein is CSARDRSSTDTQYF.

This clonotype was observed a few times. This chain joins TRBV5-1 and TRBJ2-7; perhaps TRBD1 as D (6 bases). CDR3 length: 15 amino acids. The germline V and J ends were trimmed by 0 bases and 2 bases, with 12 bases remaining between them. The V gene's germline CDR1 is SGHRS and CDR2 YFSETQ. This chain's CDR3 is CASSLGTVRPYEQYF. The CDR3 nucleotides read TGCGCCAGCAGCTTGGGGACAGTACGTCCCTACGAGCAGTACTTC.

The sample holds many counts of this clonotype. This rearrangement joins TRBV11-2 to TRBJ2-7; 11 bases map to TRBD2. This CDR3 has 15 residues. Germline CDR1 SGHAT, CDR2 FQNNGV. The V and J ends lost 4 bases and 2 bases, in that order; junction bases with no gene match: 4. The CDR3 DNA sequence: TGTGCCAGCAGCTGGACTAGCGGGCGAACCTACGAGCAGTACTTC. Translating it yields CASSWTSGRTYEQYF.

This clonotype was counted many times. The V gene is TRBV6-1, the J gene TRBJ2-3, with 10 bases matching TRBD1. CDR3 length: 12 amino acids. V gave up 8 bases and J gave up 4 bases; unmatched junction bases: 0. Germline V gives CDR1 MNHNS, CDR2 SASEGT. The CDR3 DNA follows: TGTGCCAGCGGACAGGGGGCAGATACGCAGTATTTT. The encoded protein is CASGQGADTQYF.

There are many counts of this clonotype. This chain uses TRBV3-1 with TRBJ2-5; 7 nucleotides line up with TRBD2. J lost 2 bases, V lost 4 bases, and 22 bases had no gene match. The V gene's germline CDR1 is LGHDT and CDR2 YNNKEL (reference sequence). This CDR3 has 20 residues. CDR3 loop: CASSPPLVTSTGPPQETQYF. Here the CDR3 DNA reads TGTGCCAGCAGCCCGCCCCTTGTGACTAGCACGGGCCCCCCACAAGAGACCCAGTACTTC.

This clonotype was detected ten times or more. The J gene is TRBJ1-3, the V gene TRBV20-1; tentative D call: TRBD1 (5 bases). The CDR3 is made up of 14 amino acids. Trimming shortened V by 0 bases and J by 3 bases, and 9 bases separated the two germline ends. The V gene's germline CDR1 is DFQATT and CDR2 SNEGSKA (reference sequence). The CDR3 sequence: CSARDRRGGNTIYF. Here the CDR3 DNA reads TGCAGTGCTAGAGATCGAAGGGGTGGAAACACCATATATTTT.

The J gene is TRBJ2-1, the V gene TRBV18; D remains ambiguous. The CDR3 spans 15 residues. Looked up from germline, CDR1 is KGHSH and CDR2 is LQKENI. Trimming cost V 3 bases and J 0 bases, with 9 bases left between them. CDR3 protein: CASSPSRSSYNEQFF. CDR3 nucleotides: TGTGCCAGCTCACCGTCCAGGTCCTCCTACAATGAGCAGTTCTTC.

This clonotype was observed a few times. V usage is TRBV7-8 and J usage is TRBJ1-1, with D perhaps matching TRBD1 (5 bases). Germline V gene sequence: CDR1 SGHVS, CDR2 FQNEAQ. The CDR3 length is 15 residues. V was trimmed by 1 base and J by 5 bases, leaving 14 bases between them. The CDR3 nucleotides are TGTGCCAGCAGCTTAGAAACGGGGGTTCTGACTGAAGCTTTCTTT. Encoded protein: CASSLETGVLTEAFF.

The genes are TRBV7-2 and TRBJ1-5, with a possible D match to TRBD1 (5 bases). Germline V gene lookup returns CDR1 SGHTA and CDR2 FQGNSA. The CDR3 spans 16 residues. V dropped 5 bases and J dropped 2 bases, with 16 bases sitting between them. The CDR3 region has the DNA TGTGCCAGCAGCCCTAGGCCGCAGGGTCGCAATCAGCCCCAGCATTTT. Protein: CASSPRPQGRNQPQHF.

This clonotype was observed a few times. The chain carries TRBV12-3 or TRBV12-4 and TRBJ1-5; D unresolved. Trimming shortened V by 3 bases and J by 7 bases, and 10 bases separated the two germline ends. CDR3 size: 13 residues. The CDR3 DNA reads TGTGCCAGCAGTTTGCAAGTTCGCCAGCCCCAGCATTTT. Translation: CASSLQVRQPQHF.

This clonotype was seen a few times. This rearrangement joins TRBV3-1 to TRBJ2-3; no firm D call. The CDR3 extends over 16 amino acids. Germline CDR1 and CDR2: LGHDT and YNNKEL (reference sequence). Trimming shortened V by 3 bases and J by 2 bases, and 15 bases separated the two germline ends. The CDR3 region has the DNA TGTGCCAGCAGCCATCCCGAGCCGCGACCCACAGATACGCAGTATTTT. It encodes CASSHPEPRPTDTQYF.

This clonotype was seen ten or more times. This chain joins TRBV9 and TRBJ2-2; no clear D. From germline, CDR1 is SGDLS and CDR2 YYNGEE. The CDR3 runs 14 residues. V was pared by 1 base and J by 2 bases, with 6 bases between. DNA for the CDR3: TGTGCCAGCAGCGTATCAGGCAACACCGGGGAGCTGTTTTTT. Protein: CASSVSGNTGELFF.

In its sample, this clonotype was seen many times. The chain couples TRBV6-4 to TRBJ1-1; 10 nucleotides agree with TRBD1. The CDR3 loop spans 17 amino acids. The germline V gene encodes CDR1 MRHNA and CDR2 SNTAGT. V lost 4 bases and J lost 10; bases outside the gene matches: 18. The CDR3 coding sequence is TGTGCCAGCAGTGCCTCCGGGACAGGGGTAACAAGAGGATTAGCTTTCTTT. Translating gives CASSASGTGVTRGLAFF.